This T cell receptor beta chain was found in a study of shared clonotypes between healthy human individuals. Overall study findings and caveats: Generally, naive subsets (rather than memory subsets) showed larger estimated richness. Tissue TCR repertoires likely differ from these blood-only repertoires.

CD45RO-negative, CCR7-selected cells formed the naive CD8 fraction, which excluded terminally differentiated effector memory CD45RA+ cells. Clones were sequenced by immunoSEQ multiplex PCR, and TCRdb holds only the in-frame ones, with some missing. The data contain under 1 million clones, about 96% of them singletons. Germline trimming cut 2 bases from V and 4 bases from J; bases unmatched to any gene: 6. The germline gives CDR1 MGHRA, CDR2 YSYEKL. The CDR3 spans 16 residues. Notes on this clone: What it binds is not known.

The sequenced sample was naive CD8+ T cells sorted from blood. The source of this sequence is a man aged 25 to 40 in good health. This chain joins TRBV4-1 and TRBJ2-2; 8 bases map to TRBD2. DNA for the CDR3: TGCGCCAGCAGCCAACAGCCAGCGGGAGTCACCGGGGAGCTGTTTTTT. Its protein is CASSQQPAGVTGELFF.